Below are 19 T cell receptor beta chains sequenced from a single sample in a study of human T cells and chemical hapten exposure. Each CDR3 protein is one row after TCRdb ran MiXCR on the RACE reads. The sample lists approximately 400,000 distinct CDR3 sequences, 5.1% occurring once. Time point specified: pre-sensitization, week 0. Treatment meaning: therapeutic diphenylcyclopropenone sensitization with weekly scalp DPC. Sequencing was performed on whole blood, taken in connection with sensitization to the hapten diphenylcyclopropenone (DPC). The receptors derive from a woman aged 45 to 65 with alopecia areata. Some clones in this sample may be carry-over from other donors' samples.

This clonotype has just a few counts. The rearrangement links TRBV20-1 to TRBJ2-1; D remains ambiguous. Germline V gene sequence: CDR1 DFQATT, CDR2 SNEGSKA (reference sequence). V was pared by 4 bases and J by 9 bases, with 7 bases between. The CDR3 covers 10 residues. In nucleotides, the CDR3 is TGCAGTGCTAAGACCAGTGAGCAGTTCTTC. This gives the protein CSAKTSEQFF.

This clonotype came up many times. The chain is built from TRBV2 and TRBJ2-1; 10 bases are a match to TRBD1. The CDR3 is made up of 16 amino acids. J was trimmed by 7 bases and V by 4 bases; bases with no gene match: 10. CDR1 SNHLY and CDR2 FYNNEI come from the germline V gene. The CDR3 region has the DNA TGTGCCAGCAGTGCCATCCGGGACAGGGGACTAAATGAGCAGTTCTTC. This gives the protein CASSAIRDRGLNEQFF.

This clonotype has a handful of counts. The genes are TRBV6-5 and TRBJ2-1; 7 bases match TRBD2. Per germline, CDR1 MNHEY and CDR2 SVGAGI. The CDR3 has 12 amino acids. The V and J ends lost 2 bases and 10 bases, in that order; junction bases with no gene match: 2. The chain's CDR3 is CASSYSGTEQFF. CDR3 nucleotides: TGTGCCAGCAGTTACAGCGGGACCGAGCAGTTCTTC.

This clonotype was observed a few times. The chain couples TRBV2 to TRBJ1-5; no firm D call. The CDR3 covers 16 residues. Germline values: CDR1 SNHLY, CDR2 FYNNEI. V was clipped by 4 bases and J by 0 bases, with 13 bases between them. In DNA form, the CDR3 reads TGTGCCAGCAGTGCGGAGGGCCCCTTTAGCAATCAGCCCCAGCATTTT. Translated, it gives CASSAEGPFSNQPQHF.

This clonotype occurred many times. The chain joins TRBV5-1 to TRBJ2-3; D might be TRBD1 or TRBD2, each matching 6 bases. V was clipped by 5 bases and J by 4 bases, with 14 bases between them. CDR1 is SGHRS, CDR2 YFSETQ, per germline. This CDR3 has 14 residues. As DNA, the CDR3 is TGCGCCAGCAGTTCCCAGGGGAGGCCAGATACGCAGTATTTT. Its translation is CASSSQGRPDTQYF.

This clonotype showed up many times. The chain combines TRBV2 with TRBJ2-4; TRBD1 agrees at 7 bases. The length of the CDR3 is 14 residues. Germline V lookup: CDR1 SNHLY, CDR2 FYNNEI. V shed 3 bases and J 9 bases; nucleotides not matched to a gene: 8. The CDR3 loop is CASSEGRGLSIQYF. For the CDR3, the DNA is TGTGCCAGCAGTGAGGGTAGGGGGCTATCCATTCAGTACTTC.

The chain links TRBV29-1 to TRBJ1-1; D is ambiguous. Germline V gene lookup returns CDR1 SQVTM and CDR2 ANQGSEA. This CDR3 spans 12 amino acids. Deletions cut 7 bases from V and 0 bases from J, with 9 bases between. The CDR3 reads CSGLLMNTEAFF. DNA of the CDR3: TGCAGCGGGCTCCTAATGAACACTGAAGCTTTCTTT.

The sample holds a few counts of this clonotype. The CDR3 bases are TGCAGTGCCCACGCCAGGGCTTTCACTGAAGCTTTCTTT. Protein: CSAHARAFTEAFF. The rearrangement joins TRBV20-1 to TRBJ1-1; the D gene is possibly TRBD1 (5 bases). Trimming took 6 bases from V and 4 from J, leaving 15 bases between them. Germline V gene sequence: CDR1 DFQATT, CDR2 SNEGSKA (reference sequence). The CDR3 has 13 residues.

This clonotype was detected many times. The chain recombines TRBV12-3 or TRBV12-4 with TRBJ2-7; 7 bases are shared with TRBD1. The trim removed 2 bases at V and 9 bases at J, leaving 13 bases unmatched. The CDR3 has 15 residues. This CDR3 is CASSLQGVTPLGQYF. Here the CDR3 DNA reads TGTGCCAGCAGTTTACAGGGGGTTACCCCCCTGGGGCAGTACTTC.

The chain recombines TRBV5-1 with TRBJ2-5, with unresolved D. V gave up 4 bases and J gave up 0 bases, with 10 bases separating them. The CDR3 spans 14 residues. Germline-derived CDR1 and CDR2 are SGHRS and YFSETQ. The CDR3: CASSTVTYQETQYF. In DNA, the CDR3 is TGCGCCAGCAGCACCGTTACGTACCAAGAGACCCAGTACTTC.

This clonotype was found many times. The chain carries TRBV28 and TRBJ2-1, with D maybe TRBD2 (6 bases). CDR1 and CDR2 from the germline V gene are MDHEN and SYDVKM. CDR3 length: 14 amino acids. The V gene lost 3 bases and the J gene lost 6 bases, with 12 bases spanning the gap. The DNA for the CDR3 is TGTGCCAGCAGTTTCGGGGGTCGGATCAATGAGCAGTTCTTC. Translation: CASSFGGRINEQFF.

This clonotype was observed a handful of times. J is TRBJ2-3 and V is TRBV7-8; possibly TRBD1 for D (6 bases). Between the trimmed V and J ends, which lost 4 bases and 6 bases, there was a span of 20 bases. This CDR3 spans 16 amino acids. The germline V gene encodes CDR1 SGHVS and CDR2 FQNEAQ. CDR3 protein: CASSWIGGPLIDTQYF. The CDR3 DNA sequence: TGTGCCAGCAGCTGGATAGGGGGACCCCTAATCGATACGCAGTATTTT.

This clonotype has just a few counts. V gene TRBV5-6 combines with J gene TRBJ2-6; D gene ambiguous. There are 16 residues in the CDR3. The V gene lost 6 bases and the J gene lost 2 bases, with 15 bases spanning the gap. From germline, CDR1 is SGHDT and CDR2 YYEEEE. The CDR3 sequence is CASTLGYGTGANVLTF. CDR3 DNA: TGTGCCAGCACCCTCGGATACGGCACTGGGGCCAACGTCCTGACTTTC.

This clonotype showed up many times. The V and J genes are TRBV15 and TRBJ2-2, with D possibly being TRBD1 or TRBD2 (5 bases each). V was pared by 4 bases and J by 7 bases, with 16 bases between. This CDR3 is built from 15 residues. CDR1 and CDR2 (germline): LNHNV, YYDKDF (reference sequence). The CDR3 bases are TGTGCCACCAGCATCCGAATCGGGGCCGGCGGGGAGCTGTTTTTT. Residues: CATSIRIGAGGELFF.

This clonotype has ten or more counts. The CDR3 spells CAISESAVSTDTQYF. CDR3 in DNA: TGTGCCATCAGTGAATCGGCGGTAAGCACAGATACGCAGTATTTT. The rearrangement links TRBV10-3 to TRBJ2-3; D uncertain. The V and J ends lost 3 bases and 0 bases respectively, with 10 bases between them. The germline CDR1 and CDR2 sequences are ENHRY and SYGVKD. The CDR3 is made up of 15 amino acids.

This clonotype was counted at least ten times. This chain uses TRBV29-1 with TRBJ2-1; D unclear. V was pared by 3 bases and J by 3 bases, with 15 bases between. This CDR3 region has 15 residues. Germline values: CDR1 SQVTM, CDR2 ANQGSEA. CDR3 residues: CSVEYETLLYNEQFF. CDR3 sequence (DNA): TGCAGCGTTGAGTATGAAACCCTTCTCTACAATGAGCAGTTCTTC.

A few counts support this clonotype. V gene TRBV10-2 combines with J gene TRBJ1-5, with 7 positions matching TRBD1. The CDR3 runs 13 residues. Looked up from germline, CDR1 is WSHSY and CDR2 is SAAADI. The junction had 7 bases not matched to a gene; V was cut back by 7 bases and J by 7 bases. The CDR3 bases are TGCGCCAGCACTCCGACAGGGAGCCAGCCCCAGCATTTT. Its translation: CASTPTGSQPQHF.

This clonotype appeared many times. The V call is TRBV7-2, the J call TRBJ2-1; tentatively, D is TRBD1 (7 bases). Germline V gene lookup returns CDR1 SGHTA and CDR2 FQGNSA. The CDR3 has 12 residues. Trimming stripped 4 bases from V and 9 bases from J, with 10 bases between. The CDR3 protein is CASSSGGPEQFF. CDR3 coding DNA: TGTGCCAGCAGCTCAGGGGGGCCTGAGCAGTTCTTC.

The chain is built from TRBV27 and TRBJ2-5; 10 nucleotides align to TRBD2. V lost 1 base, J lost 5 bases, and 7 bases stayed unmatched. This CDR3 comprises 16 residues. Germline-derived CDR1 and CDR2 are MNHEY and SMNVEV (reference sequence). CDR3 amino acids: CASSLLKREGPETQYF. The DNA of the CDR3 is TGTGCCAGCAGTTTATTAAAGCGGGAGGGCCCGGAGACCCAGTACTTC.